This TCR beta chain was sequenced in a study of blood T cells in healthy people across ages. Study results and caveats: The study lacked donor CMV status, which possibly confounded expanded clonotype changes.

The second PCR ran about 6 to 12 cycles with a sample-barcoded 5' primer and J-beta primers. TCRdb redid the calling of the 5' RACE reads with MiXCR, one entry per CDR3 protein. The top ten clones hold 30% to 40% of a sample with about 640,000 distinct CDR3 sequences, around three fifths of them seen once. V gave up 5 bases and J gave up 5 bases, with 22 bases separating them. Germline CDR1 MNHNS, CDR2 SASEGT. This CDR3 is built from 17 residues. Drawing of peripheral blood yielded roughly 9.3 milliliters from each donor. With respect to this clonotype: Antigen: not known.

V is TRBV6-1 and J is TRBJ2-1; D tentatively fits TRBD1 or TRBD2 (5 bases each). The TCR comes from a man aged 60 to 69 in good health. The specimen was blood. The CDR3 DNA reads TGTGCCAGCAGTAAACCCATGGGACGACTCTACGACAATGAGCAGTTCTTC. This sequence encodes CASSKPMGRLYDNEQFF.